The source of this T cell receptor (beta chain) is a study of T cells in Graves' hyperthyroidism and ophthalmopathy (dated by TCRdb to about 2019). Turning to the overall study: Peripheral blood samples were taken at the time of initial diagnosis, prior to any treatment. The 100 or so discovery patients were randomly divided into training and test sets at a 7:3 ratio. Once sampling was done, hyperthyroidism patients were given methimazole at a starting dose of 30 mg daily, whereas ophthalmopathy patients were given high-dose intravenous methylprednisolone. TCR Vbeta CDR3 sequencing of roughly 140 peripheral blood samples (around 45 ophthalmopathy, some 75 hyperthyroidism and roughly 17 progressor patients) is reported in the paper. To identify TCR V-J signatures that set the groups apart, the researchers used a discovery cohort of 90 to 100 patients, made up of around 40 with Graves' ophthalmopathy and about 60 with stable Graves' hyperthyroidism. Thyroid tissue and blood T-cell repertoires from about six Graves' hyperthyroidism patients were also compared in the study. Whether ophthalmopathy could be predicted prospectively was tested in an independent validation cohort made up of roughly 19 hyperthyroidism patients plus 17 patients who later progressed to ophthalmopathy.

Hyperthyroidism patients were newly diagnosed, with disease duration under 2 months, and aged 18 to 65 years. Any patient with an uncontrolled infection, another autoimmune disease, pregnancy or lactation was excluded. Diagnoses were based on clinical symptoms, serum thyroxine and TRAb, thyroid ultrasound and orbital computed tomography. Blood from progressor patients was collected at the time of first diagnosis with hyperthyroidism, before any ophthalmopathy symptoms had appeared. PBMCs were separated from about 10 ml of fresh peripheral blood using Ficoll-Paque density gradient centrifugation. Progressor patients were defined as those initially diagnosed with Graves' hyperthyroidism in whom ophthalmopathy developed during follow-up. Total RNA was extracted with Trizol reagent, and quality was checked on an Agilent 2100 Bioanalyzer. TCR beta CDR3 regions were amplified from RNA transcripts. The first round of RT-PCR for the TCR CDR3 was performed with the HTBI primer set and the Qiagen OneStep RT-PCR kit. Libraries were constructed in a second round of multiplex PCR, after which size selection and purification were performed. The libraries were sequenced on an Illumina HiSeq2000 using paired-end 100 bp reads. Per the authors' processing: SOAPnuke was used to process the raw data, removing reads that contained adapters or uncalled bases, had a mean Phred below 15, or lacked an exact match to the constant primer or identifier. High-quality paired reads were merged using COPE v1.2.5, and each unique nucleotide sequence was defined as a clonotype. MiTCR v1.1 was used to align clonotypes to the IMGT TRBV, TRBD and TRBJ reference segments. The analysis included only V-J combinations with a frequency above 0.0001, which together covered more than 99% of the repertoires. A TCS score was defined as the ratio of F50 (clonal expansion) to E x V (chaos), with BLOSUM62-based TCRdist applied between CDR3 peptides within each V-J. Welch's t-statistics and random forest reduced around 550 V-J features to some 14, which were used in a naive Bayes classifier (R e1071). TCRdb reanalyzed the raw reads on its own, using fastp at Q25 for trimming and MiXCR for clone calling, and kept in-frame beta chains. Identical CDR3 proteins give one entry, which carries the most common genes and DNA. The authors' filters were not applied to this entry. Present in this sample are fewer than 450,000 distinct CDR3 sequences, roughly a sixth of which were seen just once. The ten top clones hold around a third of the sample.

This clonotype has a count of ten or more. This clone's antigen is unknown. Base qualities are not recorded, but no much larger clone differs from it by a single base. What the study reported, not specific to this receptor: In validation, the model predicted progression to ophthalmopathy a median of around six months before onset, with over 55% sensitivity and roughly 79% specificity. Most expanded thyroid clonotypes (frequency above 0.001) were also detected in blood, suggesting blood repertoires may reflect thyroid immune responses. A model built on a 13 V-J signature distinguished ophthalmopathy from stable hyperthyroidism, reaching roughly 88% sensitivity and 81.08% specificity in cross-validation and 80%/75% in testing. No statistical method was used to set the sample size in advance, and investigators knew the group allocation.

The sample taken for sequencing was blood. This receptor was taken from a young woman with Graves' hyperthyroidism that later progressed to Graves' ophthalmopathy.

In nucleotide form, the sequence is TGTGCCAGCAGCCAAGATTCCGTTGAAGCTTTCTTT. The translation is CASSQDSVEAFF. The chain couples TRBV3-1 to TRBJ1-1; the D gene remains uncertain. A distance of 6 bases separates the germline ends of V and J, which lose 0 bases and 7 bases respectively. Sequences LGHDT (CDR1) and YNNKEL (CDR2) are obtained from the germline V gene (reference sequence). Taken from cysteine to phenylalanine, the CDR3 has 12 residues. The read is trimmed to its CDR3 DNA, 36 bases read in frame from base 1.